The clone carrying this T cell receptor (beta chain) occurred once. Data came from immunoSEQ multiplex PCR; TCRdb stores just in-frame clones and leaves some out. The data show about 280,000 clones, about 90% seen once. This specimen comes from a study of blood T cell repertoires in COVID-19. Sequencing was done on a sample of peripheral blood. This sequence originates from a woman aged 30 to 39 with COVID-19, enrolled during active disease.

The CDR3 nucleotides read TGTGCCAGCAGTTACCTGCAGGGGGGTGGCTACACCTTC. Protein: CASSYLQGGGYTF. This sequence joins TRBV6-6 and TRBJ1-2; 7 nucleotides match TRBD1. The V gene end was trimmed by 2 bases and the J gene end by 7 bases; junction bases not matched to a gene: 4. The CDR3 runs 13 residues. Per germline, CDR1 MNHNY and CDR2 SVGAGI (reference sequence).